This section outlines one T cell receptor beta chain sequence together with its context. Antigen specificity is unknown. Assay: immunoSEQ multiplex PCR; the TCRdb copy retains only in-frame clones and omits some. The sample yields 300,000 to 400,000 clones, roughly 86% seen once. This record belongs to a study of Ad26.COV2.S vaccination and SARS-CoV-2 variants. The treatment was: 15 to 20 received Ad26.COV2.S at low or high dose, single or two shots; roughly five received placebo; per-sample allocation not given. On day 63 after the first injection, vaccine and placebo recipients gave samples. Donation came from an adult in Boston who was aged 18-55 years. Ad26.COV2.S expressed prefusion-stabilized spike from the original Wuhan strain. There are 15 residues in the CDR3. V lost 0 bases, J lost 4 bases, and 6 bases stayed unmatched. Germline V lookup: CDR1 SGHDT, CDR2 YYEEEE. Points from the study as a whole: Substantial post-vaccination breadth of spike-specific CD8+ and CD4+ T cell responses was reported. Across vaccine and placebo recipients, the breadth of non-spike TCRs was similar.

This sequence was found in a person aged 18 to 59 who received the Ad26.COV2.S COVID-19 vaccine or a placebo. The chain couples TRBV5-6 to TRBJ1-2, with 7 bases matching TRBD1. The sequenced sample was peripheral blood, obtained in a trial of Ad26.COV2.S vaccine versus placebo. For the CDR3, the DNA is TGTGCCAGCAGCTTGGTACAGGGGAGTAGCTATGGCTACACCTTC. Its translation is CASSLVQGSSYGYTF.